This TCR beta chain derives from a study of blood T cells in healthy people across ages. Study-level findings and limits: Roughly linearly, TCR beta diversity per million T cells fell as age increased.

As concerns this clonotype: Its antigen is still unknown.

Caucasian, healthy and from Russia, the donors were aged between about 6 and 90. The use of a sample-barcoded 5' primer and a J-beta primer mix characterized a second PCR of 7 to 11 cycles. Each single sample gave us at least 3 million CDR3-containing paired-end reads. TCRdb reanalysed the 5' RACE reads using MiXCR and keeps one entry per CDR3 protein. The sample lists 600,000 to 1,000,000 distinct CDR3 sequences, 55% to 75% occurring once. Germline V gene data show CDR1 as SGHRS and CDR2 as YFSETQ. This CDR3 region has 14 residues. V dropped 3 bases and J dropped 3; count of bases not matched to a gene: 4.

This chain links TRBV5-1 with TRBJ2-5; TRBD2 aligns across 8 bases. The sequence derives from a young man in good health. Material: blood. This CDR3 is CASSYTSGEETQYF. In DNA form, the CDR3 reads TGCGCCAGCAGCTATACTAGCGGAGAAGAGACCCAGTACTTC.